This paragraph covers one T cell receptor beta chain sequence. The antigen it recognizes is unknown. No qualities accompany the bases; no much larger clone lies one base away. The entry originates in a study of blood T cell repertoires in COVID-19 (dated by TCRdb to between 2020 and 2021). Concerning the study at large: Samples covering the acute and convalescent phases of COVID-19 were provided by collaborators in the United States, Italy and Spain. The repertoires were made available in a free public database intended to serve as a resource for research on the immune response to SARS-CoV-2. The dataset comprised deeply sampled blood TCRbeta repertoires from subjects exposed to, actively infected with, or recovered from COVID-19. Where available, HLA class I and class II types were obtained from metadata supplied by the sample provider rather than from assay-based typing. Sample metadata almost always included a de-identified subject ID, COVID-19 status, age in years and sex. The samples were drawn from the first 160 participants of the ongoing ImmuneRACE study and from 1,254 subjects provided by 6 global collaborators. The material from the prospective study consisted of cDNA or gDNA derived from T cells, B-cell-depleted T cells, or PBMCs. Overall results and qualifications from the work: How much clinical and demographic metadata was included differed by source and by participant, and the metadata was provided uncurated.

TCRbeta CDR3 regions were amplified from genomic DNA by means of the immunoSEQ Assay, a bias-controlled multiplex PCR. In the paper's pipeline: The number of nucleated cells in each sample was estimated by amplification of reference gene primers within the assay. To quantify the absolute abundance of each unique TCRbeta CDR3 rearrangement, sequence reads were collapsed and filtered. For each sample, productive Simpson clonality was calculated by taking the square root of Simpson's diversity index across productive rearrangements. TCRdb took over this immuneACCESS table, retaining in-frame rearrangements with V and J assigned. Such tables are incomplete; in checked studies, under half of the missing clones stem from an unresolved V gene, and the remainder is unexplained. V and J calls and clone size follow that table, whereas D and trimming were derived from the DNA. In all, the sample holds 200,000 to 250,000 clones, and roughly 85% of those were seen once. 4% to 6% of the sample belongs to the ten largest clones.

For this chain, trimming is 4 bases at the V end and 0 bases at the J end, and the number of junction bases without a gene match is 6. Sequences GTSNPN (CDR1) and SVGIG (CDR2) are obtained from the germline V gene (reference sequence). Spanning cysteine to phenylalanine, the CDR3 consists of 16 amino acids. This entry keeps only the CDR3 DNA: 48 bases, framed from base 1. At one collaborating source in Seattle, patients were enrolled during active infection and were followed longitudinally through the course of disease. Each collaborating institution followed its own protocols to collect whole blood in K2EDTA tubes. For TCRbeta analysis, collaborator samples were shipped as frozen whole blood, as isolated PBMCs, or as DNA extracted from either sample type.

Sample: peripheral blood. The V and J segments used are TRBV30 and TRBJ2-3, with TRBD2 matching 11 junction bases. The receptor's source is a man aged 50 to 60 with COVID-19, enrolled during active disease. The CDR3 loop reads CAWILAGGPSTDTQYF. In nucleotide form, the sequence is TGTGCCTGGATTCTAGCGGGGGGACCTAGCACAGATACGCAGTATTTT.